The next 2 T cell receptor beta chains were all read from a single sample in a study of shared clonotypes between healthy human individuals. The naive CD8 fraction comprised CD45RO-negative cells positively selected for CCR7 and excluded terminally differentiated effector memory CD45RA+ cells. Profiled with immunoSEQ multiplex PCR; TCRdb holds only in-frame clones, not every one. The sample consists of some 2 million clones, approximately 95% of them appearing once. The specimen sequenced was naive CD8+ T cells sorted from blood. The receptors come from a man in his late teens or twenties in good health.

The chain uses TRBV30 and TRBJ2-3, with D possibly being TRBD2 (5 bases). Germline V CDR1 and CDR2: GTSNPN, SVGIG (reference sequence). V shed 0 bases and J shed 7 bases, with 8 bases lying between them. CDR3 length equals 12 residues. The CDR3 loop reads CAWSVKDYTQYF. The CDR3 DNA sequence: TGTGCCTGGAGTGTAAAGGACTATACGCAGTATTTT.

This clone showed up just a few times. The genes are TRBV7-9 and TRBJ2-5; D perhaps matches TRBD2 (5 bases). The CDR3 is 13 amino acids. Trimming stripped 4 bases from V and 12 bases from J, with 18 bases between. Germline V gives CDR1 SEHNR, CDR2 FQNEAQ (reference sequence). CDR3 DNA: TGTGCCAGCAGCTACGGGGAATTAATCGAGGAGTACTTC. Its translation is CASSYGELIEEYF.